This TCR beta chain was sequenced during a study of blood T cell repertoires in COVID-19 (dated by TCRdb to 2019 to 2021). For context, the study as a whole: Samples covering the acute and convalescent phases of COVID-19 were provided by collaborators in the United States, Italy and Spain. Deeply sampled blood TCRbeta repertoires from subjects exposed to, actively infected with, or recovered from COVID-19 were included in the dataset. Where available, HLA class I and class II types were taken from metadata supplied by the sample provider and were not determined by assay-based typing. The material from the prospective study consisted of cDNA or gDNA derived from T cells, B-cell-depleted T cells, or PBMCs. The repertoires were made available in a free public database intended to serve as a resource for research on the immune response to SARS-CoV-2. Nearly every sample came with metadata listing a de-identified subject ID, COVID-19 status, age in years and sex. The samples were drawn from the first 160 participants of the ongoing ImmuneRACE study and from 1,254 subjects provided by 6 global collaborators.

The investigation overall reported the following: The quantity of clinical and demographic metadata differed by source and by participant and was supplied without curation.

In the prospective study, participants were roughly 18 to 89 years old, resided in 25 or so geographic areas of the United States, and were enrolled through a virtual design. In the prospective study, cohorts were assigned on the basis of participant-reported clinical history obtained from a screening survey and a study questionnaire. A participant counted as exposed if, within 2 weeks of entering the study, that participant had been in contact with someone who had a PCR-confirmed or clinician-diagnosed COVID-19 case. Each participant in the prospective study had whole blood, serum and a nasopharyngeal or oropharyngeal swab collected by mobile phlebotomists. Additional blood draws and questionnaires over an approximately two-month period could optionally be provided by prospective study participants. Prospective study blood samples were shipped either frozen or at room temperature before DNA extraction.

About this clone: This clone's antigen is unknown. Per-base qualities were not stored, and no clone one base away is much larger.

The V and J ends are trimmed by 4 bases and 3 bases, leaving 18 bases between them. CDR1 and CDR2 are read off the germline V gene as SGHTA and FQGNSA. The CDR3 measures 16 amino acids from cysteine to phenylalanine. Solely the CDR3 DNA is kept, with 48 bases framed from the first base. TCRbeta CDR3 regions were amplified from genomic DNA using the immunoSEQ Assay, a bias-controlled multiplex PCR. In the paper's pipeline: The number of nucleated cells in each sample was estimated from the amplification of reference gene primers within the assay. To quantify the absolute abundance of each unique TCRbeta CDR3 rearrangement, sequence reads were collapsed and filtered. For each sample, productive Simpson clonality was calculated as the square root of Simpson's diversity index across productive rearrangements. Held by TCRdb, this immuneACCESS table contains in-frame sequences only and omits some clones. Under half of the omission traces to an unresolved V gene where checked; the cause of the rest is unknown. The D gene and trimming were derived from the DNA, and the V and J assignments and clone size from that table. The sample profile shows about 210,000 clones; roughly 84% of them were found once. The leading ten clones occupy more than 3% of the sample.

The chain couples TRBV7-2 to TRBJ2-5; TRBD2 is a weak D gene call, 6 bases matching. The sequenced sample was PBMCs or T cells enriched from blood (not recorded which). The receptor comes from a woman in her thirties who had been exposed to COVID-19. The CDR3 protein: CASSSGLHTPEETQYF. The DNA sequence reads TGTGCCAGCAGCTCGGGACTCCACACGCCGGAAGAGACCCAGTACTTC.